These 26 T cell receptor beta chains came from one sample sequenced in a study of beta chain features in type 1 diabetes. All of the isolated RNA was reverse transcribed, so expressed TCRB transcripts were sequenced. Sequencing used immunoSEQ multiplex PCR; TCRdb keeps in-frame clones, though not all of them. Altogether fewer than 400,000 clones are present, approximately 8.2% being singletons, with the ten largest covering less than 0.5%. Material for sequencing was central memory CD4+ T cells from blood. All receptors come from a woman aged 18-29 years in good health.

There are a few counts of this clone. V gene TRBV4-3 combines with J gene TRBJ2-7; 9 bases align to TRBD2. In germline, CDR1 is LGHNA, CDR2 YSLEER. This CDR3 comprises 15 residues. Germline trimming cut 0 bases from V and 7 bases from J; bases unmatched to any gene: 7. The CDR3 spells CASSQDIAGVNEQYF. The CDR3 nucleotides read TGCGCCAGCAGCCAAGACATAGCGGGAGTTAATGAGCAGTACTTC.

This clone was observed a handful of times. This chain links TRBV9 with TRBJ2-1, with TRBD1 identical over 8 bases. In germline, CDR1 is SGDLS, CDR2 YYNGEE. The CDR3 contains 15 residues. Trimming cost V 3 bases and J 7 bases; bases outside gene matches: 9. The chain's CDR3 is CASSGRQGFGNEQFF. CDR3 sequence (DNA): TGTGCCAGCAGCGGCAGACAGGGGTTCGGGAATGAGCAGTTCTTC.

This clone occurred a few times. The rearrangement uses TRBV6-1 and TRBJ2-1; 9 bases match TRBD1. The CDR3 is 18 amino acids. The V gene's germline CDR1 is MNHNS and CDR2 SASEGT. V lost 0 bases to trimming and J lost 3 bases; unmatched junction nucleotides: 9. CDR3 DNA sequence: TGTGCCAGCAGTGAAGCGCTTACAGGGACAGGGTTCTACAATGAGCAGTTCTTC. Protein product: CASSEALTGTGFYNEQFF.

The V and J genes are TRBV9 and TRBJ2-3, with D unresolved. This CDR3 comprises 14 residues. CDR1 and CDR2 (germline): SGDLS, YYNGEE. V was pared by 4 bases and J by 4 bases, with 13 bases between. The CDR3 reads CASSSPGAADTQYF. The CDR3 nucleotides are TGTGCCAGCAGCTCTCCGGGCGCGGCAGATACGCAGTATTTT.

V gene TRBV2 combines with J gene TRBJ2-7, with 10 bases aligning to TRBD1. V shed 6 bases, J shed 1 base, and the junction held 6 bases outside the gene matches. CDR1 and CDR2 (germline): SNHLY, FYNNEI. This CDR3 has 15 amino acids. CDR3 amino acids: CASRERTGGSYEQYF. For the CDR3, the DNA is TGTGCCAGCAGGGAAAGGACAGGGGGATCCTACGAGCAGTACTTC.

The gene calls are TRBV28 and TRBJ2-2; D unclear. This CDR3 contains 13 residues. Germline V gives CDR1 MDHEN, CDR2 SYDVKM. V shed 8 bases and J shed 8 bases, with 15 bases lying between them. DNA for the CDR3: TGTGCCAGCGGAAACACGGCCGGGGGGGAGCTGTTTTTT. Protein sequence: CASGNTAGGELFF.

Of note for this clone: A read error may explain this, as a much larger clone is one base away. The V call is TRBV7-9, the J call TRBJ1-2, with a weak D call TRBD1 (5 bases). V was pared by 7 bases and J by 2 bases, with 11 bases between. Germline V CDR1 and CDR2: SEHNR, FQNEAQ (reference sequence). The CDR3 loop spans 13 amino acids. The DNA for the CDR3 is TGTGCCAGCAACCCGGGACGGAACTATGGCTACACCTTC. Translated: CASNPGRNYGYTF.

In its sample, this clone was seen a few times. The chain uses TRBV11-2 and TRBJ2-5; unclear D gene. V lost 0 bases and J lost 4, with 9 bases in between. Germline V lookup: CDR1 SGHAT, CDR2 FQNNGV. The CDR3 extends over 14 amino acids. In DNA, the CDR3 is TGTGCCAGCAGCTTAGATCCAGTAGGAGAGACCCAGTACTTC. This translates into CASSLDPVGETQYF.

In this sample, this clone turned up a few times. The chain employs TRBV5-1 and TRBJ2-5; no definite D call. Trimming cost V 0 bases and J 7 bases, with 13 bases left between them. CDR3 length equals 14 residues. The germline gives CDR1 SGHRS, CDR2 YFSETQ. This chain's CDR3 is CASSLGQPGSTQYF. The CDR3, as DNA: TGCGCCAGCAGCTTGGGCCAACCCGGTTCGACCCAGTACTTC.

The rearrangement joins TRBV5-8 to TRBJ1-5; TRBD1 matches 10 bases. V shed 3 bases and J 5 bases; nucleotides not matched to a gene: 17. The CDR3 has 19 amino acids. CDR1 and CDR2 from the germline V gene are SGHTS and YDEGEE. The CDR3 loop reads CASSSGQGTTKGSDQPQHF. In DNA form, the CDR3 reads TGTGCCAGCAGCTCGGGACAGGGGACAACGAAGGGGAGTGATCAGCCCCAGCATTTT.

The chain combines TRBV5-5 with TRBJ2-1; D remains unclear. Trimming removed 3 bases from V and 0 bases from J, with 10 bases in between. Germline values: CDR1 SGHKS, CDR2 YYEKEE (reference sequence). The CDR3 is made up of 15 amino acids. CDR3 amino acids: CASSSQDGSYNEQFF. The CDR3 DNA follows: TGTGCCAGCAGCTCCCAGGACGGCTCCTACAATGAGCAGTTCTTC.

There are a few counts of this clone. J is TRBJ2-5 and V is TRBV5-4; D may be TRBD1 or TRBD2 (7 bases each). The CDR3 extends over 14 amino acids. From germline, CDR1 is SGHNT and CDR2 YYREEE (reference sequence). Trimming stripped 0 bases from V and 4 bases from J, with 10 bases between. CDR3 sequence (DNA): TGTGCCAGCAGCTTGGCAGGGGGGGGAGAGACCCAGTACTTC. As protein: CASSLAGGGETQYF.

The rearrangement links TRBV6-5 to TRBJ1-2; the D is unclear. Trimming pared 4 bases from V and 4 bases from J, leaving 16 bases between. Germline lookup yields CDR1 MNHEY and CDR2 SVGAGI. The CDR3 has 15 amino acids. CDR3 residues: CASSSDRWFLYGYTF. DNA of the CDR3: TGTGCCAGCAGTTCGGACCGGTGGTTCCTCTATGGCTACACCTTC.

The genes are TRBV7-2 and TRBJ2-3, with 8 bases aligning to TRBD2. CDR1 and CDR2 (germline): SGHTA, FQGNSA. This CDR3 contains 16 residues. V was pared by 5 bases and J by 1 base, with 8 bases of the junction left unmatched. The CDR3 is CASSPWAGGGTDTQYF. For the CDR3, the DNA is TGTGCCAGCAGCCCATGGGCGGGAGGTGGCACAGATACGCAGTATTTT.

This clone was observed a handful of times. DNA for the CDR3: TGCAGCATCTGGACAGGGGGCGATGAAAAACTGTTTTTT. Translating gives CSIWTGGDEKLFF. The genes are TRBV29-1 and TRBJ1-4; 11 nucleotides agree with TRBD1. This CDR3 region has 13 residues. The V and J ends lost 8 bases and 6 bases, in that order; junction bases with no gene match: 5. Germline CDR1 and CDR2: SQVTM and ANQGSEA.

This clone was counted many times. The V gene is TRBV7-2, the J gene TRBJ1-2, with 7 nucleotides matching TRBD1. The CDR3 consists of 12 residues. Germline trimming cut 5 bases from V and 7 bases from J; bases unmatched to any gene: 4. CDR1 and CDR2 from the germline V gene are SGHTA and FQGNSA. The CDR3 DNA reads as TGTGCCAGCAGCGCGGACAGGACTGGCTACACCTTC. It yields the protein CASSADRTGYTF.

This clone was seen more than once but under ten times. V and J are TRBV6-5 and TRBJ2-7; 14 positions agree with TRBD2. The CDR3 is 15 residues long. Trimming cost V 2 bases and J 4 bases; bases outside gene matches: 1. The germline V gene has CDR1 MNHEY and CDR2 SVGAGI. The CDR3 sequence is CASSYGTSGSYEQYF. The CDR3 bases are TGTGCCAGCAGTTACGGGACTAGCGGGAGTTACGAGCAGTACTTC.

This chain uses TRBV29-1 with TRBJ2-7, with TRBD1 identical over 10 bases. There are 18 residues in the CDR3. Per the germline V gene, CDR1 is SQVTM and CDR2 is ANQGSEA. V lost 5 bases to trimming and J lost 4 bases; unmatched junction nucleotides: 20. The CDR3 region has the DNA TGCAGCGTTTCTGGGACAGGGGCCCCCGGCGAGTCCCTATACGAGCAGTACTTC. Translating gives CSVSGTGAPGESLYEQYF.

The chain has TRBV15 and TRBJ2-1, with 7 bases matching TRBD1. CDR1 is LNHNV, CDR2 YYDKDF, per germline (reference sequence). The CDR3 runs to 15 residues. The V segment lost 0 bases and the J segment 7 bases; nucleotides outside the gene matches: 6. The CDR3 spells CATSRDTGVLNEQFF. The CDR3 DNA reads as TGTGCCACCAGCAGAGACACAGGGGTTCTGAATGAGCAGTTCTTC.

The sample holds a few counts of this clone. It is likely a read error: a sequence one base away is far more abundant. Distinct nucleotide sequences in the sample also encode this CDR3. The chain joins TRBV7-2 to TRBJ1-2; 7 bases are a match to TRBD1. The CDR3 is made up of 13 amino acids. V lost 5 bases and J lost 5; bases outside the gene matches: 5. Germline V CDR1 and CDR2: SGHTA, FQGNSA. The CDR3 spells CASSPGQDYGYTF. In DNA form, the CDR3 reads TGTGCCAGCAGCCCCGGACAGGATTATGGCTACACCTTC.

The gene calls are TRBV6-5 and TRBJ2-7; D is unresolved. This CDR3 is built from 15 residues. V shed 5 bases and J shed 2 bases, with 16 bases lying between them. The germline V gene encodes CDR1 MNHEY and CDR2 SVGAGI. The CDR3 region has the DNA TGTGCCAGCAGTACCCGGCAAGTATCGGCCTACGAGCAGTACTTC. Its protein is CASSTRQVSAYEQYF.

The rearrangement joins TRBV7-9 to TRBJ1-2, with no clear D. Germline loops: CDR1 SEHNR, CDR2 FQNEAQ (reference sequence). The CDR3 covers 13 residues. V dropped 10 bases and J dropped 1 base, with 13 bases sitting between them. CDR3 amino acids: CATADGRNYGYTF. The CDR3 nucleotides are TGTGCCACCGCTGACGGACGTAACTATGGCTACACCTTC.

This clone was counted a few times. The same CDR3 can be traced to other DNA sequences in this sample. This chain uses TRBV5-1 with TRBJ2-5, with TRBD1 matching 7 bases. Germline values: CDR1 SGHRS, CDR2 YFSETQ. The J segment lost 2 bases and the V segment lost 1 base, leaving 2 bases of the junction unmatched. There are 14 residues in the CDR3. CDR3: CASSLTGQQETQYF. CDR3 bases: TGCGCCAGCAGCTTGACGGGACAGCAAGAGACCCAGTACTTC.

The rearrangement links TRBV5-1 to TRBJ1-4, with D perhaps matching TRBD1 (5 bases). This CDR3 spans 13 amino acids. CDR1 is SGHRS, CDR2 YFSETQ, per germline. V lost 6 bases, J lost 7 bases, and 13 bases lay in between. DNA of the CDR3: TGCGCCAGCACCAGGGAGGTCGGTGAAAAACTGTTTTTT. Its protein is CASTREVGEKLFF.

CDR3 sequence (DNA): TGTGCCAGCAGCTCTGGGACGTCCCCAAACACAGATACGCAGTATTTT. It encodes CASSSGTSPNTDTQYF. The rearrangement uses TRBV7-9 and TRBJ2-3; possibly TRBD1 or TRBD2 for D (5 bases each). With 4 bases removed from V and 2 bases from J, the gap between germline ends came to 16 bases. CDR1 and CDR2 (germline): SEHNR, FQNEAQ (reference sequence). There are 16 residues in the CDR3.

There are a few counts of this clone. The chain combines TRBV28 with TRBJ1-1, with 7 bases lining up with TRBD1. CDR1 MDHEN and CDR2 SYDVKM come from the germline V gene. The CDR3 totals 14 residues. Trimming removed 2 bases from V and 11 bases from J; junction bases left unmatched: 11. The CDR3 DNA reads as TGTGCCAGCAGTTTAGCGACAGGGCGTTTGTTGGCTTTCTTT. Translating it yields CASSLATGRLLAFF.